These 27 T cell receptor beta chains originate from one sample sequenced in a study of regulatory T cells in long-lasting Graves disease. Indicated time point: newly diagnosed GD, antithyroid drugs for less than 3 months. RNA isolated from PBMCs was used to make the TCR library. Building the TCR beta libraries relied on iRepertoire HTBI primers, and CDR3 regions underwent Arm-PCR. TCRdb called the multiplex PCR reads again in MiXCR, with one record for every CDR3 protein. The sample comprises over 200,000 distinct CDR3 sequences, approximately 16% of which are singletons, and over 20% rests with the top ten. Sequenced here: peripheral blood mononuclear cells (PBMCs), sampled at new diagnosis, from a patient treated with antithyroid drugs. Receptors were obtained from a female donor with Graves disease.

The V gene is TRBV20-1, the J gene TRBJ2-5, with 8 positions matching TRBD2. The CDR3 length is 14 residues. Trimming at V came to 0 bases and at J to 5 bases, leaving 5 bases not matched to a gene. The germline V gene encodes CDR1 DFQATT and CDR2 SNEGSKA (reference sequence). CDR3 sequence: CSARDGGRLETQYF. In DNA form, the CDR3 reads TGCAGTGCTAGAGATGGCGGGAGGTTGGAGACCCAGTACTTC.

As concerns this clonotype: A read error may explain this, as a much larger clone is one base away. The V call is TRBV3-1, the J call TRBJ2-7; D gene unclear. The CDR3 totals 14 residues. V was shortened by 2 bases and J by 7 bases, with 15 bases between the two germline ends. CDR1 and CDR2 (germline): LGHDT, YNNKEL (reference sequence). The CDR3, as DNA: TGTGCCAGCAGCCAACGGGTGGGTTTTGGGGAGCAGTACTTC. It specifies CASSQRVGFGEQYF.

This chain uses TRBV20-1 with TRBJ1-4, with D unresolved. The CDR3 consists of 13 residues. V shed 6 bases and J shed 5 bases, with 13 bases lying between them. Germline assignment: CDR1 DFQATT and CDR2 SNEGSKA (reference sequence). The CDR3 region is CSAEGGQNEKLFF. Written as DNA, the CDR3 is TGCAGTGCAGAAGGAGGGCAAAATGAAAAACTGTTTTTT.

This clonotype was detected a few times. V gene TRBV20-1 combines with J gene TRBJ2-5; 7 bases map to TRBD2. The germline V gene encodes CDR1 DFQATT and CDR2 SNEGSKA (reference sequence). This CDR3 region has 14 residues. Germline trimming cut 0 bases from V and 3 bases from J; bases unmatched to any gene: 4. The CDR3 DNA sequence: TGCAGTGCTAGAGATTGGGGAGGGGAAGAGACCCAGTACTTC. Protein product: CSARDWGGEETQYF.

This clonotype appeared many times. This chain joins TRBV6-1 and TRBJ2-2; D unresolved. This CDR3 has 11 amino acids. The V and J ends lost 9 bases and 4 bases respectively, with 6 bases between them. Per the germline V gene, CDR1 is MNHNS and CDR2 is SASEGT. CDR3 DNA sequence: TGTGCCAGTTCAGTCACCGGGGAGCTGTTTTTT. The encoded protein is CASSVTGELFF.

The chain uses TRBV2 and TRBJ2-7; 7 positions match TRBD2. CDR1 is SNHLY, CDR2 FYNNEI, per germline. With V trimmed by 4 bases and J by 1 base, 7 bases remained unmatched. CDR3 length equals 15 residues. CDR3 protein: CASSARAGVSYEQYF. In DNA form, the CDR3 reads TGTGCCAGCAGTGCGAGGGCGGGAGTGTCCTACGAGCAGTACTTC.

Many counts were recorded for this clonotype. J is TRBJ1-4 and V is TRBV10-3; 8 bases are a match to TRBD1. Germline CDR1 is ENHRY and CDR2 is SYGVKD. V was clipped by 2 bases and J by 8 bases; unmatched bases: 4. This CDR3 comprises 14 residues. CDR3 sequence: CAISETGGGEKLFF. In DNA form, the CDR3 reads TGTGCCATCAGTGAGACAGGGGGAGGCGAAAAACTGTTTTTT.

There are many counts of this clonotype. This rearrangement joins TRBV20-1 to TRBJ1-6; 8 nucleotides align to TRBD1. The CDR3 is made up of 15 amino acids. The germline gives CDR1 DFQATT, CDR2 SNEGSKA (reference sequence). Trimming removed 0 bases from V and 7 bases from J; junction bases left unmatched: 5. The CDR3 DNA sequence: TGCAGTGCTAGAGAACTGACAGGGGAGAATTCACCCCTCCACTTT. It encodes CSARELTGENSPLHF.

Many counts were recorded for this clonotype. This chain links TRBV6-1 with TRBJ2-3, with TRBD2 matching over 13 bases. Germline V CDR1 and CDR2: MNHNS, SASEGT. V shed 6 bases and J 5 bases; nucleotides not matched to a gene: 8. CDR3 length equals 16 residues. DNA for the CDR3: TGTGCCAGCAGCCGAGGGACTAGCGGGAAGAAAGATACGCAGTATTTT. Its protein is CASSRGTSGKKDTQYF.

V gene TRBV19 combines with J gene TRBJ2-1; D is possibly TRBD2 (7 bases). This CDR3 has 15 amino acids. Per germline, CDR1 LNHDA and CDR2 SQIVND (reference sequence). The V end was cut by 10 bases, the J end by 7 bases, with 23 bases between. DNA of the CDR3: TGTGCCACCAACTATAGAAGGGGGGGGGTTAATGAGCAGTTCTTC. Encoded protein: CATNYRRGGVNEQFF.

Turning to this clonotype: The CDR3 does not close with the conserved phenylalanine or tryptophan, likely indicating a read error. The chain joins TRBV18 to TRBJ2-5; D is ambiguous. V lost 2 bases to trimming and J lost 1 base, with 11 bases between them. Per germline, CDR1 KGHSH and CDR2 LQKENI. The CDR3 totals 15 residues. In nucleotides, the CDR3 is TGTGCCAGCTCACCATTGTACACATCCCAAGAGACCCAGTACTTG. Residues: CASSPLYTSQETQYL.

This clonotype came up many times. The V gene is TRBV6-1, the J gene TRBJ2-1; 10 nucleotides match TRBD2. This CDR3 is 15 amino acids long. Per the germline V gene, CDR1 is MNHNS and CDR2 is SASEGT. Trimming removed 6 bases from V and 7 bases from J; junction bases left unmatched: 9. CDR3 coding DNA: TGTGCCAGCAGGAGGGGGCTAGCGGGAGTAAATGAGCAGTTCTTC. As protein: CASRRGLAGVNEQFF.

This clonotype was seen at least ten times. The V gene is TRBV6-1, the J gene TRBJ2-7; 10 bases fit TRBD2. Germline assignment: CDR1 MNHNS and CDR2 SASEGT. V shed 6 bases, J shed 2 bases, and the junction held 4 bases outside the gene matches. The CDR3 extends over 14 amino acids. The CDR3 protein is CASRGSGGPYEQYF. The CDR3 coding sequence is TGTGCCAGCAGGGGTAGCGGGGGGCCCTACGAGCAGTACTTC.

The chain recombines TRBV28 with TRBJ2-3; 10 bases align to TRBD1. The CDR3 spans 17 residues. With V trimmed by 5 bases and J by 2 bases, 10 bases remained unmatched. Germline CDR1 reads MDHEN; CDR2 reads SYDVKM. CDR3 nucleotide sequence: TGTGCCAGCAGTCCCTCGGGACAGGGGACTCCCACAGATACGCAGTATTTT. This translates into CASSPSGQGTPTDTQYF.

In regard to this clonotype: A much larger clone differs from this one at a single base, so this may be a read error. V gene TRBV27 combines with J gene TRBJ2-7; D possibly uses TRBD1 or TRBD2 (5 bases each). V gave up 10 bases and J gave up 8 bases, with 21 bases separating them. CDR3 length: 13 amino acids. The germline gives CDR1 MNHEY, CDR2 SMNVEV (reference sequence). In nucleotides, the CDR3 is TGTGCCACCTCTCCGGGGCACGGGATCAAGCAGTACTTC. It is translated as CATSPGHGIKQYF.

This clonotype appeared a few times. This rearrangement joins TRBV28 to TRBJ2-7; D is uncertain. Germline V lookup: CDR1 MDHEN, CDR2 SYDVKM. Trimming took off 4 bases at V and 4 bases at J, with 14 bases between the two ends. This CDR3 has 14 residues. CDR3 residues: CASSSGLGGYEQYF. CDR3 DNA sequence: TGTGCCAGCAGTTCCGGGTTGGGTGGTTACGAGCAGTACTTC.

This clonotype has at least ten counts. The chain is built from TRBV7-3 and TRBJ2-7; tentatively, D is TRBD2 (6 bases). This CDR3 comprises 15 residues. Per the germline V gene, CDR1 is SGHTA and CDR2 is FQGTGA. Trimming cost V 4 bases and J 2 bases, with 15 bases left between them. CDR3 DNA: TGTGCCAGCAGCTCCAGTGGCGGGACGACCTACGAGCAGTACTTC. Its translation: CASSSSGGTTYEQYF.

This clonotype was counted at least ten times. V gene TRBV28 combines with J gene TRBJ1-6; no firm D call. This CDR3 is built from 13 residues. Germline V gene data show CDR1 as MDHEN and CDR2 as SYDVKM. Deletions cut 7 bases from V and 6 bases from J, with 10 bases between. The CDR3 coding sequence is TGTGCCAGCATCACACAGACTAATTCACCCCTCCACTTT. Translating it yields CASITQTNSPLHF.

The rearrangement joins TRBV6-5 to TRBJ2-4, with D hard to call. Germline CDR1 reads MNHEY; CDR2 reads SVGAGI. The CDR3 is made up of 16 amino acids. V was clipped by 2 bases and J by 0 bases, with 11 bases between them. The CDR3 region is CASSYSGVLAKNIQYF. In DNA form, the CDR3 reads TGTGCCAGCAGTTACAGTGGTGTTCTAGCCAAAAACATTCAGTACTTC.

The table lists this clonotype with many counts. The chain joins TRBV2 to TRBJ2-7; D call uncertain. Trimming took 6 bases from V and 3 from J, leaving 12 bases between them. The germline V gene has CDR1 SNHLY and CDR2 FYNNEI. This CDR3 is 13 amino acids long. The CDR3 nucleotides are TGTGCCAGCAGCCTCGCTCCTATCTACGAGCAGTACTTC. Translated, it gives CASSLAPIYEQYF.

This clonotype was seen a few times. Since a much larger clone is just one base distant, this may be a read error. This chain links TRBV12-3 or TRBV12-4 with TRBJ1-1, with D maybe TRBD1 (6 bases). There are 13 residues in the CDR3. Trimming took off 7 bases at V and 4 bases at J, with 13 bases between the two ends. The CDR3 reads CASIHTGITEAFF. Written as DNA, the CDR3 is TGTGCCAGCATCCACACAGGGATCACTGAAGCTTTCTTT.

This clonotype was seen a few times. V and J are TRBV19 and TRBJ1-3, with TRBD1 matching 9 bases. Per germline, CDR1 LNHDA and CDR2 SQIVND (reference sequence). CDR3 length: 15 amino acids. V lost 6 bases to trimming and J lost 1 base; unmatched junction nucleotides: 4. The CDR3 here is CASSRTGVSGNTIYF. The CDR3 bases are TGTGCCAGTAGCCGGACAGGGGTTTCTGGAAACACCATATATTTT.

This clonotype was seen only a few times. This chain links TRBV28 with TRBJ2-6; D may be TRBD1 (6 bases). With 6 bases removed from V and 0 bases from J, the gap between germline ends came to 12 bases. CDR1 is MDHEN, CDR2 SYDVKM, per germline. This CDR3 has 16 amino acids. The CDR3 DNA follows: TGTGCCAGCAGCCCGGGACAAGCCTCTGGGGCCAACGTCCTGACTTTC. Protein product: CASSPGQASGANVLTF.

This chain joins TRBV27 and TRBJ2-2, with D uncertain. The CDR3 runs 14 residues. Germline values: CDR1 MNHEY, CDR2 SMNVEV (reference sequence). Trimming removed 1 base at V and 6 bases at J, with 9 bases between. This CDR3 reads CASSLFNSPGELFF. CDR3 nucleotides: TGTGCCAGCAGTTTATTTAACTCGCCCGGGGAGCTGTTTTTT.

With respect to this clonotype: A read error is the likely source, as a far larger clone sits one nucleotide away. V usage is TRBV12-3 or TRBV12-4 and J usage is TRBJ2-1; 13 nucleotides match TRBD2. V lost 5 bases to trimming and J lost 8 bases; unmatched junction nucleotides: 3. This CDR3 spans 14 amino acids. The CDR3 region has the DNA TGTGCCAGCAGTGGGACTAGCGGGATGCATGAGCAGTTCTTC. Protein: CASSGTSGMHEQFF.

This clonotype has a count of ten or more. The CDR3 here is CASSEHGDTEAFF. The CDR3 region has the DNA TGTGCCAGCAGTGAACACGGGGACACTGAAGCTTTCTTT. V gene TRBV6-1 combines with J gene TRBJ1-1; no firm D call. The V gene's germline CDR1 is MNHNS and CDR2 SASEGT. The CDR3 runs to 13 residues. The V and J ends lost 2 bases and 3 bases respectively, with 7 bases between them.

This chain connects TRBV12-3 or TRBV12-4 to TRBJ2-7, with 8 bases lining up with TRBD1. V was pared by 2 bases and J by 2 bases, with 5 bases of the junction left unmatched. CDR3 length equals 15 residues. The CDR3: CASSLLWTGPYEQYF. The CDR3, as DNA: TGTGCCAGCAGTTTACTCTGGACAGGGCCCTACGAGCAGTACTTC.